This T cell receptor beta chain came from a study of human T cells and chemical hapten exposure. The wider study: From small differences in pooled library volume came most of the variation in per-sample TCR yields.

The CDR3 sequence is 17 residues long. Germline V gene data show CDR1 as SGHDN and CDR2 as FVKESK. V lost 0 bases, J lost 1 base, and 16 bases lay in between. The authors' total RNA extraction used unfractionated whole blood. MiXCR, run by TCRdb on the 5' RACE reads, gives a single entry per CDR3 protein. The sample includes approximately 81,000 distinct CDR3 sequences, more than 7% of them seen just once. The source of this sequence is a male donor in good health. The rearrangement joins TRBV14 to TRBJ2-7; D is possibly TRBD2 (5 bases). The DNA for the CDR3 is TGTGCCAGCAGCCAAGATCTTAGCCCGGGGTTTTCCTACGAGCAGTACTTC. It codes for CASSQDLSPGFSYEQYF.